The TCR beta chain described here comes from a study of blood T cell repertoires in COVID-19. Study-level background: Specimens from acute and convalescent COVID-19 originated in the United States, Italy and Spain. The analysed material was cDNA or gDNA that came from T cells, B-cell-depleted T cells, or PBMCs.

Authors' analysis steps: By means of reference gene primer amplification, nucleated cell counts were estimated. Sequencing was performed with immunoSEQ multiplex PCR; in TCRdb, only in-frame clones are kept and a portion is missing. From that table come the V and J calls and clone size; the DNA was used to work out D and trimming. The table includes around 170,000 clones, 83% detected once. V was pared by 3 bases and J by 3 bases, with 11 bases between. The germline gives CDR1 LNHDA, CDR2 SQIVND (reference sequence). The CDR3 consists of 14 residues. This chain uses TRBV19 with TRBJ1-1; no clear D gene. Input material: peripheral blood. This clonotype was sampled from a woman aged 40 to 49 with acute or convalescent COVID-19. The CDR3 loop reads CASSIFGRYTEAFF. In nucleotides, the CDR3 is TGTGCCAGTAGTATTTTCGGGAGATACACTGAAGCTTTCTTT.